The 24 T cell receptor beta chains below come from one sample, sequenced in a study of blood T cell repertoires in COVID-19. Assay used: immunoSEQ multiplex PCR; TCRdb lists only in-frame clones, some missing. Of around 330,000 clones in the sample, roughly 88% are singletons; the top ten hold 1.6%. Sequencing used peripheral blood. The receptors come from a woman under 40 with COVID-19, enrolled during active disease.

V is TRBV27 and J is TRBJ1-2; tentative D call: TRBD1 (5 bases). The CDR3 is 13 residues long. The V and J ends lost 3 bases and 2 bases respectively, with 7 bases between them. CDR1 is MNHEY, CDR2 SMNVEV, per germline (reference sequence). In DNA form, the CDR3 reads TGTGCCAGCAGTTTTCGGGGGAACTATGGCTACACCTTC. Protein sequence: CASSFRGNYGYTF.

The V call is TRBV29-1, the J call TRBJ1-1, with D perhaps matching TRBD1 (5 bases). The CDR3 runs 11 residues. Germline CDR1 and CDR2: SQVTM and ANQGSEA. V was pared by 5 bases and J by 4 bases, with 8 bases between. The CDR3 DNA sequence: TGCAGCGTTTGGGGCCGCACTGAAGCTTTCTTT. It codes for CSVWGRTEAFF. Full variable domain (remainder filled in from reference TRBV29-1 and TRBJ1-1): SAVISQKPSRDICQRGTSLTIQCQVDSQVTMMFWYRQQPGQSLTLIATANQGSEATYESGFVIDKFPISRPNLTFSTLTVSNMSPEDSSIYLCSVWGRTEAFFGQGTRLTVV.

V usage is TRBV6-5 and J usage is TRBJ2-1; the D gene is possibly TRBD2 (6 bases). Germline CDR1 and CDR2: MNHEY and SVGAGI. V was trimmed by 6 bases and J by 8 bases, leaving 17 bases between them. This CDR3 has 14 residues. The CDR3 here is CASSRGVGLHEQFF. The CDR3 DNA follows: TGTGCCAGCAGCCGCGGGGTGGGCCTCCATGAGCAGTTCTTC.

The CDR3 spells CASSSPRQRGLGAETQYF. As DNA, the CDR3 is TGTGCCAGCAGCTCCCCGCGCCAGCGGGGCTTGGGCGCGGAGACCCAGTACTTC. The gene calls are TRBV11-2 and TRBJ2-5; 7 bases map to TRBD2. The germline V gene encodes CDR1 SGHAT and CDR2 FQNNGV. The CDR3 length is 18 residues. V gave up 4 bases and J gave up 5 bases; unmatched junction bases: 19.

This clone was detected once. V gene TRBV28 combines with J gene TRBJ2-1; 11 nucleotides align to TRBD2. Germline V gene lookup returns CDR1 MDHEN and CDR2 SYDVKM. The CDR3 has 14 residues. V lost 6 bases and J lost 7; bases outside the gene matches: 5. CDR3 DNA sequence: TGTGCCAGCAGGAAACTAGCGGGGGATAATGAGCAGTTCTTC. Its protein is CASRKLAGDNEQFF.

This chain connects TRBV4-2 to TRBJ1-6; D ambiguous. Trimming removed 1 base from V and 7 bases from J, with 8 bases in between. Germline CDR1 is LGHNA and CDR2 is YNFKEQ. This CDR3 is built from 14 residues. The CDR3 region is CASSQGTGNSPLHF. Written as DNA, the CDR3 is TGTGCCAGCAGCCAAGGCACCGGGAATTCACCCCTCCACTTT.

V usage is TRBV3-1 (or the pseudogene TRBV3-2) and J usage is TRBJ2-1; 9 bases match TRBD2. V was clipped by 3 bases and J by 3 bases; unmatched bases: 6. The CDR3 spans 16 residues. Germline V gene sequence: CDR1 LGHDT, CDR2 YNNKEL (reference sequence). CDR3 region: CASSQSLAGSYNEQFF. The CDR3 DNA reads as TGTGCCAGCAGCCAGTCCCTAGCGGGGAGCTACAATGAGCAGTTCTTC.

This clone was counted a single time. V usage is TRBV2 and J usage is TRBJ2-5; 9 nucleotides line up with TRBD1. This CDR3 region has 14 residues. With V trimmed by 6 bases and J by 5 bases, 7 bases remained unmatched. Germline CDR1 reads SNHLY; CDR2 reads FYNNEI. For the CDR3, the DNA is TGTGCCAGCAGCCCACAGGGGGCTGGGGAGACCCAGTACTTC. This translates into CASSPQGAGETQYF.

V gene TRBV27 combines with J gene TRBJ2-3, with 8 positions matching TRBD2. CDR1 is MNHEY, CDR2 SMNVEV, per germline (reference sequence). After removal of 2 bases from V and 5 bases from J, the junction contained 6 bases not matched to a gene. The CDR3 runs to 15 residues. The CDR3 sequence is CASSLEAGAGDTQYF. CDR3 nucleotides: TGTGCCAGCAGTTTAGAAGCGGGGGCGGGAGATACGCAGTATTTT.

The chain uses TRBV19 and TRBJ1-2; the match to TRBD1 covers 8 bases. The CDR3 loop spans 13 amino acids. V lost 6 bases to trimming and J lost 6 bases; unmatched junction nucleotides: 6. Germline V CDR1 and CDR2: LNHDA, SQIVND (reference sequence). The CDR3 is CASRHRGRNGYTF. CDR3 bases: TGTGCCAGTAGGCACAGGGGGAGAAATGGCTACACCTTC.

A single count supports this clone. V gene TRBV5-1 combines with J gene TRBJ1-1; D perhaps matches TRBD1 (6 bases). The CDR3 spans 15 residues. V lost 0 bases to trimming and J lost 3 bases, with 12 bases between them. Germline V gene data show CDR1 as SGHRS and CDR2 as YFSETQ. The CDR3 DNA is TGCGCCAGCAGCTTGGCGTCAGGGGTCGACACTGAAGCTTTCTTT. Translated, it gives CASSLASGVDTEAFF.

This clone occurred a few times. This chain uses TRBV11-2 with TRBJ1-4; D remains ambiguous. Looked up from germline, CDR1 is SGHAT and CDR2 is FQNNGV. Trimming took 7 bases from V and 7 from J, leaving 10 bases between them. This CDR3 contains 12 residues. This CDR3 is CASTSYFEKLFF. The CDR3 DNA reads as TGTGCCAGCACCTCTTATTTTGAAAAACTGTTTTTT. The full variable domain, its missing parts supplied by reference TRBV11-2 and TRBJ1-4, is EAGVAQSPRYKIIEKRQSVAFWCNPISGHATLYWYQQILGQGPKLLIQFQNNGVVDDSQLPKDRFSAERLKGVDSTLKIQPAKLEDSAVYLCASTSYFEKLFFGSGTQLSVL.

The chain recombines TRBV12-3 or TRBV12-4 with TRBJ2-7; tentatively, D is TRBD2 (6 bases). The CDR3 contains 12 residues. V was pared by 2 bases and J by 6 bases, with 8 bases between. CDR3: CASSLQEGEQYF. The DNA for the CDR3 is TGTGCCAGCAGTTTACAGGAGGGCGAGCAGTACTTC.

The chain links TRBV10-3 to TRBJ2-7; 9 bases are a match to TRBD1. CDR3 length: 14 amino acids. Germline CDR1 reads ENHRY; CDR2 reads SYGVKD. V lost 5 bases, J lost 4 bases, and 6 bases stayed unmatched. This chain's CDR3 is CAISLQGASYEQYF. CDR3 bases: TGTGCCATCAGTTTACAGGGGGCGTCTTACGAGCAGTACTTC.

The rearrangement links TRBV6-6 to TRBJ1-5; D remains ambiguous. Trimming removed 5 bases from V and 0 bases from J, with 8 bases in between. This CDR3 contains 14 residues. Germline V gene data show CDR1 as MNHNY and CDR2 as SVGAGI (reference sequence). Here the CDR3 reads CASSLQNSNQPQHF. The CDR3 DNA reads as TGTGCCAGCAGTCTCCAAAATAGCAATCAGCCCCAGCATTTT.

The table lists this clone with many counts. The CDR3 bases are TGTGCCAGCAGACGGACTAGCGGGGGTTACGAGCAGTACTTC. Translating it yields CASRRTSGGYEQYF. The chain combines TRBV13 with TRBJ2-7, with 13 bases that match TRBD2. The CDR3 length is 14 residues. Germline CDR1 and CDR2: PRHDT and FYEKMQ (reference sequence). The ends lost 6 bases at V and 4 bases at J; junction bases unmatched: 3.

The rearrangement uses TRBV3-1 (or the pseudogene TRBV3-2) and TRBJ1-2, with a tentative D call TRBD1 (5 bases). Germline CDR1 and CDR2: LGHDT and YNNKEL (reference sequence). The CDR3 contains 17 residues. Trimming pared 1 base from V and 8 bases from J, leaving 23 bases between. The CDR3 DNA follows: TGTGCCAGCAGCCAAGTGCCCGGGGGACTGTCCCAGGAGGGCTACACCTTC. It is translated as CASSQVPGGLSQEGYTF.

This chain joins TRBV28 and TRBJ1-6; D not certain. The CDR3 totals 16 residues. In germline, CDR1 is MDHEN, CDR2 SYDVKM. Trimming pared 2 bases from V and 0 bases from J, leaving 8 bases between. CDR3 region: CASSLKSSSYNSPLHF. The CDR3 DNA reads TGTGCCAGCAGTTTAAAGTCGAGCTCCTATAATTCACCCCTCCACTTT.

This clone came up once. The chain combines TRBV9 with TRBJ2-1, with 11 positions matching TRBD2. This CDR3 is 14 amino acids long. V dropped 0 bases and J dropped 9; count of bases not matched to a gene: 2. Germline CDR1 is SGDLS and CDR2 is YYNGEE. The CDR3 DNA follows: TGTGCCAGCAGCGTAGGGACTAGCGGGCGTGAGCAGTTCTTC. As protein: CASSVGTSGREQFF.

The rearrangement links TRBV7-2 to TRBJ2-2; weak D call: TRBD2 (6 bases). V lost 6 bases and J 0 bases, leaving 11 bases between the germline ends. CDR3 size: 15 residues. Germline V lookup: CDR1 SGHTA, CDR2 FQGNSA. The CDR3 nucleotides are TGTGCCAGCAGGGCTAGCGCCGCGAACACCGGGGAGCTGTTTTTT. Its protein product is CASRASAANTGELFF. The full variable domain, its missing parts supplied by reference TRBV7-2 and TRBJ2-2, is GAGVSQSPSNKVTEKGKDVELRCDPISGHTALYWYRQSLGQGLEFLIYFQGNSAPDKSGLPSDRFSAERTGGSVSTLTIQRTQQEDSAVYLCASRASAANTGELFFGEGSRLTVL.

The chain is built from TRBV27 and TRBJ1-5; the D gene is possibly TRBD1 (6 bases). This CDR3 spans 15 amino acids. V lost 10 bases and J lost 3, with 19 bases in between. Per the germline V gene, CDR1 is MNHEY and CDR2 is SMNVEV (reference sequence). The CDR3: CATKAGQTNNQPQHF. Here the CDR3 DNA reads TGTGCCACCAAGGCTGGACAGACCAACAATCAGCCCCAGCATTTT.

This sequence joins TRBV6-2 or TRBV6-3 and TRBJ1-3; 7 nucleotides line up with TRBD1. Germline V gene lookup returns CDR1 MNHEY and CDR2 SVGEGT. With 6 bases clipped from V and 3 bases from J, the junction kept 11 bases outside the gene matches. There are 16 residues in the CDR3. The CDR3 DNA reads as TGTGCCAGCAGCTCTCCCGGGACAGCTTATGGAAACACCATATATTTT. It is translated as CASSSPGTAYGNTIYF.

The chain joins TRBV10-3 to TRBJ2-4; TRBD2 agrees at 12 bases. Per germline, CDR1 ENHRY and CDR2 SYGVKD. J gave up 2 bases and V 2 bases, and 1 base lay outside the gene matches. The CDR3 spans 16 residues. The CDR3 nucleotides are TGTGCCATCAGTGAGACTAGCGGGGGGACCAAAAACATTCAGTACTTC. As protein: CAISETSGGTKNIQYF.

The chain carries TRBV7-2 and TRBJ2-6; a possible D gene is TRBD2 (5 bases). CDR3 length equals 18 residues. V was shortened by 3 bases and J by 0 bases, with 15 bases between the two germline ends. Germline loops: CDR1 SGHTA, CDR2 FQGNSA. For the CDR3, the DNA is TGTGCCAGCAGCTTTGCGGGCCTCGCCTTCTCTGGGGCCAACGTCCTGACTTTC. Its translation is CASSFAGLAFSGANVLTF.